This T cell receptor beta chain was observed in a study of shared clonotypes between healthy human individuals. Study summary: The study enrolled a couple of women and three men aged 18 to 49. Overall study results and limits: Depth of sequencing was expected to influence donor clonotype sharing. Owing to a small donor count, the genetic and exposure-history diversity represented was limited.

Produced via immunoSEQ multiplex PCR; TCRdb's table is partial and in-frame only. The repertoire consists of about 990,000 clones, with about 84% occurring once and the leading ten covering roughly 0.57%. A CD45RA+ naive subset and a CD45RA-negative memory subset were split from CD4+ cells. CDR1 and CDR2 (germline): SQVTM, ANQGSEA. CDR3 length equals 13 residues. The germline V and J ends were trimmed by 2 bases and 0 bases, with 7 bases remaining between them. This clone was seen a few times. Its antigen is not known. The sample holds other DNA sequences that translate to the same CDR3. The rearrangement uses TRBV29-1 and TRBJ1-1; D possibly corresponds to TRBD1 (5 bases). The sequenced sample was memory CD4+ T cells from PBMCs. Specified subset: CD45RA-negative fraction. This TCR derives from a man in his late teens or twenties in good health. Some clones in this sample may be carry-over from other donors' samples. CDR3 bases: TGCAGCGTTGAATGGGGGATGAACACTGAAGCTTTCTTT. Residues: CSVEWGMNTEAFF. The full variable domain, in which reference TRBV29-1 and TRBJ1-1 provide the parts outside the CDR3, is SAVISQKPSRDICQRGTSLTIQCQVDSQVTMMFWYRQQPGQSLTLIATANQGSEATYESGFVIDKFPISRPNLTFSTLTVSNMSPEDSSIYLCSVEWGMNTEAFFGQGTRLTVV.